This T cell receptor beta chain was sequenced in a study of blood T cell repertoires in COVID-19. Study at large: The samples span acute and convalescent COVID-19 from the United States, Italy and Spain. From T cells, B-cell-depleted T cells, or PBMCs came the material, which was cDNA or gDNA.

Per the original data handling: It was from reference gene primer amplification that nucleated cell counts were estimated. Generated by immunoSEQ multiplex PCR, the TCRdb table keeps only in-frame clones and is missing some. D and trimming come from the DNA, and the V and J calls and clone size come from that table. The sample has around 140,000 clones, more than 70% seen once. Germline V CDR1 and CDR2: SGHVS, FNYEAQ. Trimming stripped 4 bases from V and 3 bases from J, with 19 bases between. The CDR3 is 16 residues long. The clonotype originates from a human donor in a cohort sampled during active COVID-19. The chain links TRBV7-6 to TRBJ2-7; a weak D match, TRBD1 (6 bases). Sequences were obtained from peripheral blood. CDR3: CASSSQGTNSLYEQYF. For the CDR3, the DNA is TGTGCCAGCAGCTCCCAAGGGACAAATAGTCTCTACGAGCAGTACTTC.